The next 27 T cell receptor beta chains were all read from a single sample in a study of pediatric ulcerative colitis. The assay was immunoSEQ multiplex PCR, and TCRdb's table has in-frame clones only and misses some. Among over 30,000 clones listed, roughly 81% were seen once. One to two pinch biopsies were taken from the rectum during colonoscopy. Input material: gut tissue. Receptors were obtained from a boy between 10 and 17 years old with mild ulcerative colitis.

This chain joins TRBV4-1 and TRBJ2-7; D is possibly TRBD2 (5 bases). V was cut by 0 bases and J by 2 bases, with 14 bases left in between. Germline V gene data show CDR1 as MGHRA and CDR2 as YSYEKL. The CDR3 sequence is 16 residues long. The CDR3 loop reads CASSQEEELAPYEQYF. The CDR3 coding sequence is TGCGCCAGCAGCCAAGAGGAGGAACTCGCCCCCTACGAGCAGTACTTC.

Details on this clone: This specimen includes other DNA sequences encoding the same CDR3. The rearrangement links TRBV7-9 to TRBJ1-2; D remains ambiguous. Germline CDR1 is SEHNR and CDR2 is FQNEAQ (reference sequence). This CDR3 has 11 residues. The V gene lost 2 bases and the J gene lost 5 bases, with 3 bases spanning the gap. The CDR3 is CASSLHYGYTF. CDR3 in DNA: TGTGCCAGCAGCTTACATTATGGCTACACCTTC.

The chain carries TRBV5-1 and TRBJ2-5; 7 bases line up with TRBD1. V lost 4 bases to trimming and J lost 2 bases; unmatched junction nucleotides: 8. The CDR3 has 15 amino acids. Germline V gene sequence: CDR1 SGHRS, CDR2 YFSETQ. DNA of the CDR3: TGCGCCAGCAGCGAACAAGGGACAGAACAAGAGACCCAGTACTTC. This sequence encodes CASSEQGTEQETQYF.

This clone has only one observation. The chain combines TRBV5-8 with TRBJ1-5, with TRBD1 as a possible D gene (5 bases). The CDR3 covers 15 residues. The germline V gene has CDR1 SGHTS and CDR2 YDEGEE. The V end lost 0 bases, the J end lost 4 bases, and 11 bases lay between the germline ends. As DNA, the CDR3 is TGTGCCAGCAGCTTGGATGGACACCTTAATCAGCCCCAGCATTTT. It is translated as CASSLDGHLNQPQHF.

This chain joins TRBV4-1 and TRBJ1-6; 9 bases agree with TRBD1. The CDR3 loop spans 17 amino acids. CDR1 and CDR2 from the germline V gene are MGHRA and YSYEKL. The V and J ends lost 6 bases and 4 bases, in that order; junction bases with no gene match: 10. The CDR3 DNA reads TGCGCCAGCAGTGAGTCCCGGGACAGGGTGTATAATTCACCCCTCCACTTT. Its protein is CASSESRDRVYNSPLHF.

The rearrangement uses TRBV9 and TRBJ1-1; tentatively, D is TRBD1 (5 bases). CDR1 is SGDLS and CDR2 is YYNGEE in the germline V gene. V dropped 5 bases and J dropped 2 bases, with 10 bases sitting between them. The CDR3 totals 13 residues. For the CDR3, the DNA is TGTGCCAGCAGTATACAGGCCAACACTGAAGCTTTCTTT. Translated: CASSIQANTEAFF.

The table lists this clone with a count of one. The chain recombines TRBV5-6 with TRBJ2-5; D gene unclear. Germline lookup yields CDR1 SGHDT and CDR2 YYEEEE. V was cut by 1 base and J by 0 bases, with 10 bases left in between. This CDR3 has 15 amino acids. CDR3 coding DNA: TGTGCCAGCAGCTTGAGGGTCTTGTACCAAGAGACCCAGTACTTC. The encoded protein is CASSLRVLYQETQYF.

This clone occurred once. This CDR3 reads CASSLAEGRGSPLHF. DNA for the CDR3: TGTGCCAGCAGCTTAGCGGAGGGAAGAGGATCACCCCTCCACTTT. This sequence joins TRBV7-8 and TRBJ1-6; D gene unclear. The CDR3 consists of 15 residues. Germline CDR1 reads SGHVS; CDR2 reads FQNEAQ. Deletions cut 0 bases from V and 10 bases from J, with 13 bases between.

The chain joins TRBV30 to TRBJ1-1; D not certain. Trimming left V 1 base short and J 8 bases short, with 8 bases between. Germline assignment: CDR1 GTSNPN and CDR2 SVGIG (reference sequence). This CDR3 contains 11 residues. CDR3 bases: TGTGCCTGGAGTGCAGACATCGAAGCTTTCTTT. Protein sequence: CAWSADIEAFF.

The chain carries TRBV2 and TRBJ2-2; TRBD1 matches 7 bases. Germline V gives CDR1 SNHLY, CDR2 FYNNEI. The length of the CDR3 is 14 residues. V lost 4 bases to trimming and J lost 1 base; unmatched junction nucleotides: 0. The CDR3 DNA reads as TGTGCCAGCAGTGGGGACAGGAACACCGGGGAGCTGTTTTTT. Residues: CASSGDRNTGELFF.

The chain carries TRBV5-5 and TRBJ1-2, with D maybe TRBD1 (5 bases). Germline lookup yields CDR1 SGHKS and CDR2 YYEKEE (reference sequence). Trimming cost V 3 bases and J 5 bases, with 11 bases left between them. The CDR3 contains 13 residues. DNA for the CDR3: TGTGCCAGCAGCTCGAGGGGACCGTATGGCTACACCTTC. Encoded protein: CASSSRGPYGYTF.

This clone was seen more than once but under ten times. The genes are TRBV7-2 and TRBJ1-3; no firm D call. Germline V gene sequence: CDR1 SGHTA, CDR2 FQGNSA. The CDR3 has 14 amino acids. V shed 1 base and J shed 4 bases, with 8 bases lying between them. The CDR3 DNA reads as TGTGCCAGCAGCTTAGTCTACGGGGGAAACACCATATATTTT. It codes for CASSLVYGGNTIYF.

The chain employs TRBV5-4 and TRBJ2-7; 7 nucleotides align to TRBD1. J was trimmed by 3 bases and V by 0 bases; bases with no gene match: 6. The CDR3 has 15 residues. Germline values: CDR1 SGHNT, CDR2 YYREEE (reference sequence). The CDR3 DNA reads TGTGCCAGCAGCTTGGCGGGACAGCTCCACTACGAGCAGTACTTC. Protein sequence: CASSLAGQLHYEQYF.

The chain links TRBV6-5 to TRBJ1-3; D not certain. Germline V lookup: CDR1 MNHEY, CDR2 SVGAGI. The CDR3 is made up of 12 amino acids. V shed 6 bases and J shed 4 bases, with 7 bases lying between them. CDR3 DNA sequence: TGTGCCAGCAGCGCAGGAGGAAACACCATATATTTT. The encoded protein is CASSAGGNTIYF.

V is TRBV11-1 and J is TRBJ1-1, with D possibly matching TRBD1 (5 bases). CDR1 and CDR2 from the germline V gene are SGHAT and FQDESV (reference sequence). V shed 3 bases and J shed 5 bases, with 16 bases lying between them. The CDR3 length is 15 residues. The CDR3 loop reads CASSLLTTGRTEAFF. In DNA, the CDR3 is TGTGCCAGCAGCTTGCTTACCACAGGAAGAACTGAAGCTTTCTTT.

CDR3 region: CALGTDVAELFF. In DNA form, the CDR3 reads TGTGCCTTAGGGACCGACGTGGCGGAGCTGTTTTTT. The chain recombines TRBV30 with TRBJ2-2; D is tentatively TRBD1 or TRBD2 (5 bases each). CDR1 and CDR2 (germline): GTSNPN, SVGIG (reference sequence). V was pared by 7 bases and J by 10 bases, with 16 bases between. This CDR3 contains 12 residues.

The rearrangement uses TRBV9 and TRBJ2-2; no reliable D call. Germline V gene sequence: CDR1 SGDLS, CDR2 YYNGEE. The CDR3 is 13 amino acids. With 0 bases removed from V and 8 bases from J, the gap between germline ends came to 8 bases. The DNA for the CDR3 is TGTGCCAGCAGCGTAGACGGTGAAGGGGAGCTGTTTTTT. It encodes CASSVDGEGELFF.

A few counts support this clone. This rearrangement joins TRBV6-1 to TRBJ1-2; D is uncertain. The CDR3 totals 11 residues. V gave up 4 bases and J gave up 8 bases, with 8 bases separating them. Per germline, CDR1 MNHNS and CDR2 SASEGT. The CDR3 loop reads CASSVTRGYTF. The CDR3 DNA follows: TGTGCCAGCAGTGTAACTCGCGGCTACACCTTC.

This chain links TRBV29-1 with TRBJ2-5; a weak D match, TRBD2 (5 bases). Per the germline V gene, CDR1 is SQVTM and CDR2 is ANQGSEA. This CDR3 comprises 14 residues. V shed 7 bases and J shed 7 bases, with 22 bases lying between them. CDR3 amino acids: CSATVLGLRGTQYF. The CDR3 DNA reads TGCAGCGCCACGGTACTAGGACTGAGAGGGACCCAGTACTTC.

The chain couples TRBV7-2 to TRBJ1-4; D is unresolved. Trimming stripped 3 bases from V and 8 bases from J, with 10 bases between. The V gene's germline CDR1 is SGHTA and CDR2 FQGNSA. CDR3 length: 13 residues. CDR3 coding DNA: TGTGCCAGCAGCTTTTTCTTGGGCGAAAAACTGTTTTTT. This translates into CASSFFLGEKLFF.

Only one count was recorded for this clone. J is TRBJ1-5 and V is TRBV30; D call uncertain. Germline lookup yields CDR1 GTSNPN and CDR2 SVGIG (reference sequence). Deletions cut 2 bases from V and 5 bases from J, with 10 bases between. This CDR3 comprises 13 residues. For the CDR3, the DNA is TGTGCCTGGAGTCCAGGACCCGATCAGCCCCAGCATTTT. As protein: CAWSPGPDQPQHF.

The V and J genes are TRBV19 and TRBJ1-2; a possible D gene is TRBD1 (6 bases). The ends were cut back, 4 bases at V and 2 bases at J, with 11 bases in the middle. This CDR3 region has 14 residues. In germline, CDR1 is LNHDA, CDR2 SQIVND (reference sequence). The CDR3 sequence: CASSTSGTNYGYTF. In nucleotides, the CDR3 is TGTGCCAGTAGTACCTCCGGGACAAACTATGGCTACACCTTC.

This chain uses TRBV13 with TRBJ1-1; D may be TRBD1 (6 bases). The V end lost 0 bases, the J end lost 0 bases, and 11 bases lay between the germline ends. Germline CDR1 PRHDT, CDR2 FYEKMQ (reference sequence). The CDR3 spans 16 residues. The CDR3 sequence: CASSLGQGSMNTEAFF. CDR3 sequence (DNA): TGTGCCAGCAGCTTAGGACAGGGCTCCATGAACACTGAAGCTTTCTTT.

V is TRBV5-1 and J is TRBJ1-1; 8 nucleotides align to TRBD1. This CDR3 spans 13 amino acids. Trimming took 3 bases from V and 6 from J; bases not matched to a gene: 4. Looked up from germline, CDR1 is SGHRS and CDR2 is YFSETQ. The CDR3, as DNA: TGCGCCAGCAGCTGGACAGGGCCCCCTGAAGCTTTCTTT. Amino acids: CASSWTGPPEAFF.

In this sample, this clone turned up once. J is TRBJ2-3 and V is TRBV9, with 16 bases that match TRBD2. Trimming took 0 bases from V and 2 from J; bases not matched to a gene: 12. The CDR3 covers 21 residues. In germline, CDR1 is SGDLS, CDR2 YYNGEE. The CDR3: CASSVAHPGLAGGPYTDTQYF. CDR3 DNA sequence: TGTGCCAGCAGCGTAGCACATCCGGGACTAGCGGGGGGGCCGTACACAGATACGCAGTATTTT.

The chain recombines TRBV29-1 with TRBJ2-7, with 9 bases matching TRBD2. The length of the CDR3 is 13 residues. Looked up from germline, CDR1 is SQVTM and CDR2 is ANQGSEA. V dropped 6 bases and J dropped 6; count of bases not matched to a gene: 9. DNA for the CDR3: TGCAGCGTACAGGGGCTGACTAGCGGCGAGCAGTACTTC. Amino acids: CSVQGLTSGEQYF.

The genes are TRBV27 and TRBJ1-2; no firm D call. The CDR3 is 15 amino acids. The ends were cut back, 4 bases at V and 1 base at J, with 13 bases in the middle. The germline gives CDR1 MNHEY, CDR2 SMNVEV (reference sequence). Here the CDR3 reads CASSSLHSGNYGYTF. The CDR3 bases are TGTGCCAGCAGTTCACTCCACAGTGGTAACTATGGCTACACCTTC.